These 14 T cell receptor beta chains were all obtained from the same sample, sequenced in a study of blood T cells in healthy people across ages. Through a sample-barcoded 5' primer and a J-beta primer mix, a second PCR was run for roughly 6 to 11 cycles. TCRdb redid the calling of the 5' RACE reads with MiXCR, one entry per CDR3 protein. This sample carries approximately 1,000,000 distinct CDR3 sequences, around two fifths of them seen once, and the ten largest clones take around 13%. Sequencing input: blood. The receptors were gathered from a man in his late teens or twenties in good health.

This clonotype has at least ten counts. V and J are TRBV29-1 and TRBJ2-7; D is perhaps TRBD2 (6 bases). Deletions cut 4 bases from V and 2 bases from J, with 12 bases between. The CDR3 is 13 residues long. Germline CDR1 SQVTM, CDR2 ANQGSEA. CDR3 bases: TGCAGCGTTGTACTAGCACCTACCTACGAGCAGTACTTC. Its protein is CSVVLAPTYEQYF.

The V and J genes are TRBV12-3 or TRBV12-4 and TRBJ2-2, with 8 bases lining up with TRBD2. The J segment lost 0 bases and the V segment lost 1 base, leaving 1 base of the junction unmatched. This CDR3 has 16 residues. CDR3 nucleotides: TGTGCCAGCAGTTTAGGCGGGGGGACGAACACCGGGGAGCTGTTTTTT. It encodes CASSLGGGTNTGELFF.

This clonotype was observed a handful of times. This chain joins TRBV12-3 or TRBV12-4 and TRBJ2-1, with TRBD2 matching over 7 bases. This CDR3 has 13 residues. The ends lost 3 bases at V and 15 bases at J; junction bases unmatched: 11. The CDR3 DNA is TGTGCCAGCAGTTTCCCCGACGGGGGGACCTTGTTCTTC. It codes for CASSFPDGGTLFF.

J is TRBJ1-1 and V is TRBV20-1; weak D call: TRBD1 (5 bases). Trimming took off 1 base at V and 1 base at J, with 10 bases between the two ends. Germline CDR1 and CDR2: DFQATT and SNEGSKA (reference sequence). This CDR3 has 14 residues. The CDR3 sequence: CSARVGVANTEAFF. The CDR3 nucleotides are TGCAGTGCTAGAGTGGGGGTGGCGAACACTGAAGCTTTCTTT.

In its sample, this clonotype was seen a few times. The chain links TRBV3-1 to TRBJ2-1, with D maybe TRBD2 (6 bases). The CDR3 runs to 14 residues. Germline CDR1 reads LGHDT; CDR2 reads YNNKEL (reference sequence). V gave up 4 bases and J gave up 5 bases, with 12 bases separating them. CDR3: CASSLRDFNNEQFF. The DNA of the CDR3 is TGTGCCAGCAGCCTCCGGGACTTCAACAATGAGCAGTTCTTC.

V is TRBV6-1 and J is TRBJ2-5; D is possibly TRBD1 (6 bases). The J call could be wrong; TRBJ2-7 is a better fit for the DNA end. Germline CDR1 reads MNHNS; CDR2 reads SASEGT. This CDR3 contains 14 residues. CDR3 DNA: TGTGCCAGCAGAATTTTGGACAGTCCCAACGAGCAGTACTTC. It yields the protein CASRILDSPNEQYF.

With regard to this clonotype: A read error may be the cause here, since a much bigger clone is one base away. This sequence joins TRBV5-1 and TRBJ2-1; D unresolved. The V gene lost 4 bases and the J gene lost 3 bases, with 17 bases spanning the gap. The CDR3 consists of 16 residues. The germline V gene encodes CDR1 SGHRS and CDR2 YFSETQ. The CDR3 DNA reads as TGCGCCAGCAGCCCAATCGATCAAAGCTTCTACAATGAGCAGTTCTTC. Protein sequence: CASSPIDQSFYNEQFF.

This clonotype was observed a few times. The chain carries TRBV9 and TRBJ2-5; 7 bases map to TRBD1. Germline V CDR1 and CDR2: SGDLS, YYNGEE. The CDR3 has 15 residues. V gave up 4 bases and J gave up 2 bases; unmatched junction bases: 8. CDR3 in DNA: TGTGCCAGCAGCATCGGGACAGCATTGCAAGAGACCCAGTACTTC. Its protein product is CASSIGTALQETQYF.

This clonotype was seen many times. One end of the junction fails to match germline, which may point to a read error. The chain joins TRBV4-3 to TRBJ2-1; possibly TRBD1 or TRBD2 for D (5 bases each). From germline, CDR1 is LGHNA and CDR2 YSLEER. The CDR3 contains 15 residues. The CDR3 sequence: CASSKEGRPNDEQFF. The DNA of the CDR3 is TGCGCCAGCAGCAAAGAGGGACGACCGAACGATGAGCAGTTCTTC.

The chain combines TRBV27 with TRBJ2-5; TRBD1 matches 9 bases. The J call may be faulty, since TRBJ2-7 better matches the DNA end. The CDR3 totals 14 residues. Germline-derived CDR1 and CDR2 are MNHEY and SMNVEV (reference sequence). This CDR3 reads CASRNRDRAHEQYF. The DNA for the CDR3 is TGTGCCAGCAGAAACCGGGACAGGGCACACGAGCAGTACTTC.

This sequence joins TRBV27 and TRBJ1-2; TRBD1 is a possible D gene (5 bases). V was shortened by 8 bases and J by 5 bases, with 21 bases between the two germline ends. From germline, CDR1 is MNHEY and CDR2 SMNVEV (reference sequence). CDR3 size: 15 residues. CDR3 loop: CASGAERGRLYGYTF. The CDR3 DNA follows: TGTGCCAGCGGTGCGGAGAGGGGCAGGCTGTATGGCTACACCTTC.

The chain joins TRBV2 to TRBJ2-3, with D unclear. Trimming removed 6 bases at V and 5 bases at J, with 12 bases between. The CDR3 runs 13 residues. Germline V gene data show CDR1 as SNHLY and CDR2 as FYNNEI. Written as DNA, the CDR3 is TGTGCCAGCAGCGCATTCCGGGTAGATACGCAGTATTTT. As protein: CASSAFRVDTQYF.

This clonotype turned up a few times. V is TRBV10-3 and J is TRBJ2-7, with 7 bases lining up with TRBD2. J was trimmed by 2 bases and V by 4 bases; bases with no gene match: 11. The CDR3 sequence is 16 residues long. CDR1 and CDR2 from the germline V gene are ENHRY and SYGVKD. The CDR3 sequence is CAISGLAAGSTYEQYF. DNA for the CDR3: TGTGCCATCAGTGGCTTGGCAGCGGGGAGTACCTACGAGCAGTACTTC.

The chain uses TRBV9 and TRBJ2-1; perhaps TRBD1 as D (5 bases). The CDR3 consists of 15 residues. Germline V gene data show CDR1 as SGDLS and CDR2 as YYNGEE. The ends were cut back, 0 bases at V and 13 bases at J, with 20 bases in the middle. In nucleotides, the CDR3 is TGTGCCAGCAGCGTAGAAGGGGATGGGCGAGAGACCCAGTTCTTC. Its translation is CASSVEGDGRETQFF.